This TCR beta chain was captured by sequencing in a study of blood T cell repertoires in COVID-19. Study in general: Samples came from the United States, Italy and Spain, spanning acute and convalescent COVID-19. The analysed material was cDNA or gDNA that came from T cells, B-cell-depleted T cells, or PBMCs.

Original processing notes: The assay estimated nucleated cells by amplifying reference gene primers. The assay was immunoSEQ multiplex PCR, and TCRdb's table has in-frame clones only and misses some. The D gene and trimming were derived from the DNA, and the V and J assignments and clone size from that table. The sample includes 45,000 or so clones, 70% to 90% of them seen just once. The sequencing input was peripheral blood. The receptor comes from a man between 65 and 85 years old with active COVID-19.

DNA of the CDR3: TGTGCCAGCAGCCGTGACAGGGGCGTTTCGTACAATGAGCAGTTCTTC. Its protein is CASSRDRGVSYNEQFF. The rearrangement joins TRBV7-9 to TRBJ2-1; the match to TRBD1 covers 8 bases. Germline assignment: CDR1 SEHNR and CDR2 FQNEAQ (reference sequence). The CDR3 covers 16 residues. The junction had 10 bases not matched to a gene; V was cut back by 5 bases and J by 4 bases.